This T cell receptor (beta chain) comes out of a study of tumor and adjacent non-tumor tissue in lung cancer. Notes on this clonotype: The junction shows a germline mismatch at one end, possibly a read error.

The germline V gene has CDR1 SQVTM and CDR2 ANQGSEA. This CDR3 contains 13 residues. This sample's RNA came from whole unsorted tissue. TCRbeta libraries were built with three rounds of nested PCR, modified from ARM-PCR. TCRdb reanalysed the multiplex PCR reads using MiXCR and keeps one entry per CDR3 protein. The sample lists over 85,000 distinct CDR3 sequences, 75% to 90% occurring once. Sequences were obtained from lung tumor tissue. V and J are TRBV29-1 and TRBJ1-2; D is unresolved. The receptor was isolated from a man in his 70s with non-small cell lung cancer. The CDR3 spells CSAYFPQNYGYIF. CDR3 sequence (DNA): TGCAGCGCTTACTTTCCACAGAACTATGGCTACATCTTC. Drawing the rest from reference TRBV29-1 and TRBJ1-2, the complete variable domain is SAVISQKPSRDICQRGTSLTIQCQVDSQVTMMFWYRQQPGQSLTLIATANQGSEATYESGFVIDKFPISRPNLTFSTLTVSNMSPEDSSIYLCSAYFPQNYGYIFGSGTRLTVV.